The T cell receptor beta chain described here comes from a study of cytomegalovirus exposure and HLA in healthy donors. Despite likely unrecorded immune exposures, the donors were nominally healthy at the time of sampling. PCR involved 60 Vbeta and 13 Jbeta primers. Libraries were prepared by immunoSEQ multiplex PCR; TCRdb keeps only in-frame clonotypes and omits some of them. This sample has some 120,000 clones, with roughly four fifths found just once. The germline V gene encodes CDR1 SNHLY and CDR2 FYNNEI. The CDR3 is 12 amino acids. V lost 5 bases and J 9 bases, leaving 13 bases between the germline ends.

The genes are TRBV2 and TRBJ1-1; D remains unclear. Sequenced input: PBMCs. The TCR comes from a man between 18 and 35 years old in good health and CMV-seronegative. The CDR3 here is CASSQSSCKAFF. Here the CDR3 DNA reads TGTGCCAGCAGTCAATCGAGCTGCAAAGCTTTCTTT.